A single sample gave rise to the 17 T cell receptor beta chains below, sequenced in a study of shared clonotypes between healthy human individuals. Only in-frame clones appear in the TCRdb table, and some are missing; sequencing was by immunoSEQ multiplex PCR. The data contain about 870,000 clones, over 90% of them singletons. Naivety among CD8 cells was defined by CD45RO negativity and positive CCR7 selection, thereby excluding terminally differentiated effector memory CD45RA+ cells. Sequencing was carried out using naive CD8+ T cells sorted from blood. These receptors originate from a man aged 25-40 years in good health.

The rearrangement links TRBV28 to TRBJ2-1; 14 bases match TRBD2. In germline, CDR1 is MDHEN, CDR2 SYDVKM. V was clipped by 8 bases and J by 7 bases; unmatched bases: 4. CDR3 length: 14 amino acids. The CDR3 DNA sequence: TGTGCCAGCCAGGGACTAGCGGGAGAGAATGAGCAGTTCTTC. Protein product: CASQGLAGENEQFF.

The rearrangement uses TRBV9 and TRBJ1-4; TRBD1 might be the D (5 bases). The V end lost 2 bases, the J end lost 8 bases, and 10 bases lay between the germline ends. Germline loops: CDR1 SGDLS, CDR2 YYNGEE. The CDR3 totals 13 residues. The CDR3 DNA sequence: TGTGCCAGCAGCGTCTGGGACGGGGAAAAACTGTTTTTT. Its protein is CASSVWDGEKLFF.

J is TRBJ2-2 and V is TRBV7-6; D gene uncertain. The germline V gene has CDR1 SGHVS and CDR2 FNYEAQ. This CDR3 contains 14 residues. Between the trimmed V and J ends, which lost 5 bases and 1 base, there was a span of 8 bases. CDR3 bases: TGTGCCAGCAGCCCGACACTGAACACCGGGGAGCTGTTTTTT. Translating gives CASSPTLNTGELFF. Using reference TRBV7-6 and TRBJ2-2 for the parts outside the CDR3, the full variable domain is GAGVSQSPRYKVTKRGQDVALRCDPISGHVSLYWYRQALGQGPEFLTYFNYEAQQDKSGLPNDRFSAERPEGSISTLTIQRTEQRDSAMYRCASSPTLNTGELFFGEGSRLTVL.

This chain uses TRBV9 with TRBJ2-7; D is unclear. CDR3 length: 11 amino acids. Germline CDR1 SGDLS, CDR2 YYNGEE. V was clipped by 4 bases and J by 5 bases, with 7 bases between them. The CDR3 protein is CASSRANEQYF. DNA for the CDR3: TGTGCCAGCAGCAGGGCGAACGAGCAGTACTTC. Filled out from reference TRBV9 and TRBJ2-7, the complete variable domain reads DSGVTQTPKHLITATGQRVTLRCSPRSGDLSVYWYQQSLDQGLQFLIQYYNGEERAKGNILERFSAQQFPDLHSELNLSSLELGDSALYFCASSRANEQYFGPGTRLTVT.

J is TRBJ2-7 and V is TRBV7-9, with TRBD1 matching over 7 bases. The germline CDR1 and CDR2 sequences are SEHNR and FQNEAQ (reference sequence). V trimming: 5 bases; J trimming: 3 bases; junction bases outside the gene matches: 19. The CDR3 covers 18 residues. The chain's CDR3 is CASSTSNRGFLMGYEQYF. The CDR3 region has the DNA TGTGCCAGCAGCACCTCGAACAGGGGATTCCTAATGGGCTACGAGCAGTACTTC.

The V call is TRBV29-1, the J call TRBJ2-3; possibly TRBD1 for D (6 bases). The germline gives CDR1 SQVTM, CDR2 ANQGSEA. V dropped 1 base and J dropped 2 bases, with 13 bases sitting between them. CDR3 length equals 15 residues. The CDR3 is CSVEGGQGLTDTQYF. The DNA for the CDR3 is TGCAGCGTTGAAGGGGGTCAGGGGCTCACAGATACGCAGTATTTT.

CDR3 amino acids: CASSYWGERLETQYF. Here the CDR3 DNA reads TGTGCCAGCAGTTACTGGGGGGAGAGGCTAGAGACCCAGTACTTC. This rearrangement joins TRBV6-6 to TRBJ2-5, with D possibly TRBD2 on 6 matching bases. Germline V CDR1 and CDR2: MNHNY, SVGAGI (reference sequence). With 1 base removed from V and 4 bases from J, the gap between germline ends came to 13 bases. The CDR3 runs to 15 residues.

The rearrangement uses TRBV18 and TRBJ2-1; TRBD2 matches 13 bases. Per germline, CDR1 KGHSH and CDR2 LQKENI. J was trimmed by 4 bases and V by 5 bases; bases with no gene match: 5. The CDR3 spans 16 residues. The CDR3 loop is CASSIPGLAGYNEQFF. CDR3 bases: TGTGCCAGCTCAATTCCGGGACTAGCGGGGTACAATGAGCAGTTCTTC. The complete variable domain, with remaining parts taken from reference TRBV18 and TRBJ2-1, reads NAGVMQNPRHLVRRRGQEARLRCSPMKGHSHVYWYRQLPEEGLKFMVYLQKENIIDESGMPKERFSAEFPKEGPSILRIQQVVRGDSAAYFCASSIPGLAGYNEQFFGPGTRLTVL.

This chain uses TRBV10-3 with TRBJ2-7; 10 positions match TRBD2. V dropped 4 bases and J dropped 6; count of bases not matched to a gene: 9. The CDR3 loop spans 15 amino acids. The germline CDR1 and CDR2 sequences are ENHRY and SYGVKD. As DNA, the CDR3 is TGTGCCATCAGTGGTGCGGTAGCGGGAGGTCTCGAGCAGTACTTC. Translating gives CAISGAVAGGLEQYF.

The CDR3, as DNA: TGTGCCATCATGGGACAGGCCAGCACTGAAGCTTTCTTT. It encodes CAIMGQASTEAFF. The chain is built from TRBV28 and TRBJ1-1; the match to TRBD1 covers 8 bases. The CDR3 totals 13 residues. The V gene's germline CDR1 is MDHEN and CDR2 SYDVKM. V lost 10 bases to trimming and J lost 4 bases; unmatched junction nucleotides: 8.

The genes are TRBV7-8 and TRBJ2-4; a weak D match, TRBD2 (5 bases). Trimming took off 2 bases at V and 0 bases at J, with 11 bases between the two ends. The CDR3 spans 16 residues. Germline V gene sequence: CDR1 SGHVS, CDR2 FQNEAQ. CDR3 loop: CASSLWAGLAKNIQYF. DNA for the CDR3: TGTGCCAGCAGCTTATGGGCGGGCCTAGCCAAAAACATTCAGTACTTC.

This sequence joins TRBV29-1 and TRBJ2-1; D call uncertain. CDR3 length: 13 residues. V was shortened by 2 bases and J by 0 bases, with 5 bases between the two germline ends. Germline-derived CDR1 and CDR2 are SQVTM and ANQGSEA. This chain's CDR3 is CSVEFSSYNEQFF. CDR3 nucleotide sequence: TGCAGCGTTGAATTTAGCTCCTACAATGAGCAGTTCTTC.

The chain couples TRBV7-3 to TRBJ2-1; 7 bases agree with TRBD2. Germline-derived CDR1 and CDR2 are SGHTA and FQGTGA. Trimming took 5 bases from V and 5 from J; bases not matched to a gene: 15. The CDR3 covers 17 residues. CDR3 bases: TGTGCCAGCAGCCAGACGGGAGCGGGACCAGAGAACAATGAGCAGTTCTTC. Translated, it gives CASSQTGAGPENNEQFF.

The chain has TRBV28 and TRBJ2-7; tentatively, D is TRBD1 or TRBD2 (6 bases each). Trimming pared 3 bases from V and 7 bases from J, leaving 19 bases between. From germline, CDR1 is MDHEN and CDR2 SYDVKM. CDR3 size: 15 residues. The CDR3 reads CASSFLAGTTREQYF. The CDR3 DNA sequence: TGTGCCAGCAGTTTCCTGGCGGGGACAACACGGGAGCAGTACTTC.

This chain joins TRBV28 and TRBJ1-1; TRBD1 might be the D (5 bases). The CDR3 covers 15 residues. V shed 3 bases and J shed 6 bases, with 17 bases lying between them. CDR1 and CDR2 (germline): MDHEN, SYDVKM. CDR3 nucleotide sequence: TGTGCCAGCAGTTTCCCCCCCGTCGGGGACTCTGAAGCTTTCTTT. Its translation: CASSFPPVGDSEAFF.

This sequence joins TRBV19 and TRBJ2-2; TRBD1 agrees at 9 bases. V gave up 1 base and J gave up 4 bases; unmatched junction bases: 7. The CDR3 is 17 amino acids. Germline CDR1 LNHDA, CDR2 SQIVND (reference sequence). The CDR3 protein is CASSIGQGGYGTGELFF. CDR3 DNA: TGTGCCAGTAGTATAGGACAGGGGGGGTATGGCACCGGGGAGCTGTTTTTT.

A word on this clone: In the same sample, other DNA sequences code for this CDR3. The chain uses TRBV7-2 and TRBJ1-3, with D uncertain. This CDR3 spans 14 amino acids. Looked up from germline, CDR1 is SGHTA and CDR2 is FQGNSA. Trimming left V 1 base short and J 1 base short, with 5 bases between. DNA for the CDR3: TGTGCCAGCAGCTTAGGGACGTCTGGAAACACCATATATTTT. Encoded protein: CASSLGTSGNTIYF.